The entry below describes one TCR beta chain. The target antigen is unknown. The assay was immunoSEQ multiplex PCR, and TCRdb's table has in-frame clones only and misses some. Of approximately 45,000 clones in the sample, 81% were seen once. The sample originates from a study of T cells in localized non-small cell lung cancer. Study-level findings and limits: Adjacent uninvolved lung had the highest clonality, suggesting focused antigen responses. Adjacent lung tissue had a median about 57 of the top 100 clones found in the tumor. Longer overall survival was associated with a higher density of T cells in the blood. Sequencing involved a lone tumor region, leaving heterogeneity possible.

Germline CDR1 reads SGHVS; CDR2 reads FNYEAQ. This CDR3 region has 14 residues. Losses at the gene ends were 5 bases for V and 4 bases for J; bases not matched to a gene: 4. The sequencing here drew on peripheral blood mononuclear cells, taken before any cancer treatment. The chain links TRBV7-6 to TRBJ2-3; TRBD2 matches at 9 bases. This sequence was found in a man between 35 and 75 years old with stage III lung adenocarcinoma. CDR3 protein: CASSASGDADTQYF. As DNA, the CDR3 is TGTGCCAGCAGCGCTAGCGGGGACGCAGATACGCAGTATTTT.